This is a list of T cell receptor beta chains from one sample in a study of PD-1 blockade in classical Hodgkin lymphoma. Using immunoSEQ multiplex PCR, the repertoire was profiled, and TCRdb retains in-frame clones only, with some absent. The data contain roughly 12,000 clones, roughly four fifths of them singletons. Material: peripheral blood mononuclear cells (PBMCs), obtained at baseline. These receptors originate from a human donor with classical Hodgkin lymphoma. Each CDR3 is given with its conserved first and last residue. Fields, in order: V gene, J gene, D gene, clone size, CDR3 protein, CDR3 DNA. A D gene is named only where the DNA matches it firmly. Size is stated for part of the rows, as once, few or many counts, or as a class when the clone is expanded.

V: TRBV7-2; J: TRBJ2-7; D: TRBD2; size: NA; CDR3: CAGSGGLQTYEQYF; DNA: TGTGCCGGCAGCGGGGGGCTTCAAACCTACGAGCAGTACTTC
V: TRBV11-2; J: TRBJ2-1; D: TRBD2; size: NA; CDR3: CASSLEAGYSNEQFF; DNA: TGTGCCAGCAGCTTAGAAGCGGGGTATTCCAATGAGCAGTTCTTC
V: TRBV29-1; J: TRBJ1-1; D: TRBD1; size: few; CDR3: CSVGDREAFF; DNA: TGCAGCGTTGGGGACAGGGAAGCTTTCTTT
V: TRBV4-3; J: TRBJ2-5; D: TRBD2; size: NA; CDR3: CASSQDRAGGVGTQYF; DNA: TGCGCCAGCAGCCAAGATCGAGCGGGGGGTGTCGGGACCCAGTACTTC
V: TRBV11-2; J: TRBJ2-7; D: TRBD2; size: NA; CDR3: CASSLASTSGGRSYEQYF; DNA: TGTGCCAGCAGCTTAGCCTCGACTAGCGGGGGGAGGTCCTACGAGCAGTACTTC
V: TRBV4-3; J: TRBJ1-1; D: NA; size: NA; CDR3: CASSQDQVGWITEAFF; DNA: TGCGCCAGCAGCCAAGATCAGGTAGGGTGGATCACTGAAGCTTTCTTT
V: TRBV11-1; J: TRBJ1-1; D: NA; size: NA; CDR3: CASSLARPTGTTEAFF; DNA: TGTGCCAGCAGCTTAGCGCGCCCCACCGGGACAACGGAAGCTTTCTTT
V: TRBV7-3; J: TRBJ2-7; D: NA; size: NA; CDR3: CASSLRGGVSYEQYF; DNA: TGTGCCAGCAGCTTAAGAGGTGGCGTGAGCTACGAGCAATACTTC
V: TRBV7-6; J: TRBJ2-1; D: NA; size: large; CDR3: CASSLTGIRGDEQFF; DNA: TGTGCCAGCAGCTTGACAGGTATTCGAGGGGATGAGCAGTTCTTC
V: TRBV7-6; J: TRBJ1-1; D: NA; size: few; CDR3: CASSLARPTGTTEAFF; DNA: TGTGCCAGCAGCTTAGCGCGCCCCACCGGGACAACGGAAGCTTTCTTT
V: TRBV19; J: TRBJ1-5; D: TRBD1; size: NA; CDR3: CASSIGMGQGAQPQHF; DNA: TGTGCCAGTAGTATAGGAATGGGACAGGGGGCCCAGCCCCAGCATTTT
V: TRBV7-2; J: TRBJ1-2; D: NA; size: NA; CDR3: CASGQGSNYGYTF; DNA: TGTGCCAGTGGGCAAGGGTCTAACTATGGCTACACCTTC
V: TRBV6-5; J: TRBJ2-1; D: NA; size: few; CDR3: CASSLMADYNEQFF; DNA: TGTGCCAGCAGTCTAATGGCGGATTACAATGAGCAGTTCTTC
V: TRBV27; J: TRBJ2-6; D: NA; size: NA; CDR3: CASSPSGANVLTF; DNA: TGTGCCAGCAGTCCCTCTGGGGCCAACGTCCTGACTTTC
V: TRBV29-1; J: TRBJ2-3; D: NA; size: NA; CDR3: CSVEGARESATDTQYF; DNA: TGCAGCGTTGAAGGGGCCCGGGAGTCGGCCACAGATACGCAGTATTTT
V: TRBV27; J: TRBJ1-2; D: NA; size: NA; CDR3: CASSFGPNYGYTF; DNA: TGTGCCAGCAGTTTTGGCCCGAACTATGGCTACACCTTC
V: TRBV28; J: TRBJ2-7; D: TRBD2; size: NA; CDR3: CASSEMASGSYEQYF; DNA: TGTGCCAGCAGTGAGATGGCTAGCGGGTCCTACGAGCAGTACTTC
V: TRBV4-1; J: TRBJ1-5; D: TRBD1; size: NA; CDR3: CASSQDIRTGAQQGQHF; DNA: TGCGCCAGCAGCCAAGATATCCGGACAGGCGCCCAACAGGGCCAGCATTTT
V: TRBV5-1; J: TRBJ1-6; D: NA; size: NA; CDR3: CASSLGTSSYNSPLHF; DNA: TGCGCCAGCAGCTTGGGCACGAGCTCCTATAATTCACCCCTCCACTTT
V: TRBV6-6; J: TRBJ1-1; D: NA; size: NA; CDR3: CASSYRYEAFF; DNA: TGTGCCAGCAGCTACCGTTATGAAGCTTTCTTT
V: TRBV6-1; J: TRBJ1-6; D: NA; size: once; CDR3: CASTAGPGTLHF; DNA: TGTGCCAGCACGGCGGGCCCAGGGACCCTCCACTTT
V: TRBV7-2; J: TRBJ2-7; D: NA; size: NA; CDR3: CASSYTLRIYEQYF; DNA: TGTGCCAGCAGCTATACCCTACGCATCTACGAGCAGTACTTC
V: TRBV14; J: TRBJ2-5; D: TRBD1; size: NA; CDR3: CASSFGQGIETQYF; DNA: TGTGCCAGCAGCTTCGGACAGGGAATAGAGACCCAGTACTTC
V: TRBV28; J: TRBJ1-2; D: TRBD1; size: NA; CDR3: CASSSTRTDRGPYGYTF; DNA: TGTGCCAGCAGTTCCACTCGAACGGACAGGGGTCCCTATGGCTACACCTTC
V: TRBV4-2; J: TRBJ2-5; D: NA; size: NA; CDR3: CASSRHPDTQETQYF; DNA: TGTGCCAGCAGCCGACATCCGGACACCCAAGAGACCCAGTACTTC
V: TRBV7-6; J: TRBJ2-5; D: TRBD2; size: NA; CDR3: CASSPRTSGGADVETQYF; DNA: TGTGCCAGCAGCCCCCGGACTAGCGGGGGGGCCGACGTAGAGACCCAGTACTTC
V: TRBV28; J: TRBJ1-1; D: NA; size: NA; CDR3: CASSFSDGRAFF; DNA: TGTGCCAGCAGTTTCAGTGATGGGAGAGCTTTTTTT
V: TRBV27; J: TRBJ2-1; D: NA; size: few; CDR3: CASSFTVGGEQFF; DNA: TGTGCCAGCAGTTTTACAGTGGGTGGTGAGCAGTTCTTC
V: TRBV5-1; J: TRBJ2-2; D: TRBD1; size: NA; CDR3: CASSTGTGVGTGELFF; DNA: TGCGCCAGCAGCACAGGGACAGGGGTCGGCACCGGGGAGCTGTTTTTT
V: TRBV2; J: TRBJ1-2; D: TRBD1; size: NA; CDR3: CASSENLSRGGGYTF; DNA: TGTGCCAGCAGTGAAAACTTGTCCAGGGGGGGAGGCTACACCTTC
V: TRBV7-9; J: TRBJ1-1; D: TRBD1; size: NA; CDR3: CASSTWDSRSEAFF; DNA: TGTGCCAGCAGCACATGGGACAGCAGATCCGAAGCTTTCTTT
V: TRBV5-6; J: TRBJ1-6; D: NA; size: few; CDR3: CASSSRLGTRNSPLHF; DNA: TGTGCCAGCAGCTCGCGTTTGGGGACACGGAATTCACCCCTCCACTTT
V: TRBV5-6; J: TRBJ1-2; D: NA; size: NA; CDR3: CASSLMGNYGYTF; DNA: TGTGCCAGCAGCTTGATGGGGAACTATGGCTACACCTTC
V: TRBV11-3; J: TRBJ1-1; D: TRBD1; size: NA; CDR3: CASSLGQGEAFF; DNA: TGTGCCAGCAGCCTGGGACAGGGCGAAGCTTTCTTT
V: TRBV28; J: TRBJ2-1; D: NA; size: NA; CDR3: CASSSSWWDTEGNEQFF; DNA: TGTGCCAGCAGTTCATCATGGTGGGACACGGAGGGGAATGAGCAGTTCTTC
V: TRBV5-6; J: TRBJ1-1; D: TRBD1; size: few; CDR3: CASSGDDRVEAFF; DNA: TGTGCCAGCAGCGGAGACGACAGGGTGGAGGCTTTCTTT
V: TRBV27; J: TRBJ1-1; D: NA; size: NA; CDR3: CASSYRVDTEAFF; DNA: TGTGCCAGCAGTTACAGGGTGGACACTGAAGCTTTCTTT
V: TRBV7-2; J: TRBJ1-5; D: NA; size: NA; CDR3: CASSPSTGRNNQPQHF; DNA: TGTGCCAGCAGCCCTTCGACAGGTAGAAACAATCAGCCCCAGCATTTT
V: TRBV29-1; J: TRBJ2-3; D: NA; size: NA; CDR3: CSVVGQSTDTQYF; DNA: TGCAGCGTTGTGGGCCAGAGCACAGATACGCAGTATTTT
V: TRBV7-6; J: TRBJ1-5; D: TRBD1; size: NA; CDR3: CASSLTGGINQPQHF; DNA: TGTGCCAGCAGCCTGACAGGGGGAATCAATCAGCCCCAGCATTTT
V: TRBV5-1; J: TRBJ2-3; D: NA; size: NA; CDR3: CASSPNYDTQYF; DNA: TGCGCCAGCAGCCCTAACTACGATACGCAGTATTTT
V: TRBV9; J: TRBJ1-3; D: NA; size: NA; CDR3: CASSFTGQPSGNTIYF; DNA: TGTGCCAGCAGCTTTACCGGACAGCCCTCTGGAAACACCATATATTTT
V: TRBV11-2; J: TRBJ2-5; D: TRBD2; size: NA; CDR3: CASSLSTSGGETQYF; DNA: TGTGCCAGCAGCTTATCGACTAGCGGGGGGGAGACCCAGTACTTC
V: TRBV10-3; J: TRBJ2-1; D: TRBD1; size: NA; CDR3: CAISARDRDGEQFF; DNA: TGTGCCATCAGTGCCCGGGACAGGGACGGTGAGCAGTTCTTC
V: TRBV7-5; J: TRBJ1-2; D: NA; size: NA; CDR3: CVRSFYQGLGRYGYTF; DNA: TGTGTCAGAAGCTTCTACCAGGGATTAGGAAGGTATGGCTACACCTTC
V: TRBV6-6; J: TRBJ1-2; D: NA; size: NA; CDR3: CASSYSGPYYGYTF; DNA: TGTGCCAGCAGTTACTCGGGACCGTACTATGGCTACACCTTC
V: TRBV6-5; J: TRBJ1-2; D: NA; size: NA; CDR3: CASSPNRVNYGYTF; DNA: TGTGCCAGCAGTCCCAACAGGGTTAACTATGGCTACACCTTC
V: TRBV4-1; J: TRBJ1-2; D: TRBD1; size: NA; CDR3: CASSQDSGTGGLGYTF; DNA: TGCGCCAGCAGCCAGGACTCCGGGACAGGAGGGCTTGGCTACACCTTC
V: TRBV11-2; J: TRBJ2-7; D: TRBD2; size: NA; CDR3: CASSHVSRAGGANEQYF; DNA: TGTGCCAGCAGCCACGTCTCCCGAGCGGGGGGGGCAAACGAGCAGTACTTC
V: TRBV10-3; J: TRBJ1-1; D: NA; size: NA; CDR3: CAISEVPPEAFF; DNA: TGTGCCATCAGTGAGGTCCCACCTGAAGCTTTCTTT
V: TRBV5-1; J: TRBJ1-5; D: TRBD1; size: NA; CDR3: CASSLGVDAGGQPQHF; DNA: TGCGCCAGCAGCTTGGGGGTTGATGCAGGGGGTCAGCCCCAGCATTTT
V: TRBV29-1; J: TRBJ2-2; D: NA; size: NA; CDR3: CSAQSQGNTGELFF; DNA: TGCAGCGCCCAGTCCCAGGGGAACACCGGGGAGCTGTTTTTT
V: TRBV7-2; J: TRBJ2-3; D: NA; size: once; CDR3: CASSPDYLSTDTQYF; DNA: TGTGCCAGCAGCCCAGACTACCTTTCCACAGATACGCAGTATTTT
V: TRBV30; J: TRBJ1-5; D: NA; size: NA; CDR3: CACNLGTGTNQPQHF; DNA: TGTGCCTGTAACCTCGGAACAGGGACCAATCAGCCCCAGCATTTT
V: TRBV7-9; J: TRBJ2-3; D: NA; size: few; CDR3: CASSFSGMGWGTDTQYF; DNA: TGTGCCAGCAGCTTTTCAGGGATGGGTTGGGGCACAGATACGCAGTATTTT